Listed below are T cell receptor beta chains from one sample, sequenced in a study of molecular identifiers for immune sequencing clone quantification. TCRdb itself ran the PCR reads through MiXCR, one entry per CDR3 protein. The sample lists about 54,000 distinct CDR3 sequences; under 30% were seen once. Specimen: naive CD8+ T cells from blood, with Jurkat cell RNA spiked in. The receptors derive from a human donor in good health. Some libraries in this study had Jurkat cell RNA spiked in. CDR3s include the opening cysteine and the closing phenylalanine or tryptophan. A D gene is named only where the DNA matches it firmly. Clone size appears in some rows only: once, few, many, or a class for an expanded clone.

clone_size	d_call	v_call	j_call	cdr3_nt	cdr3_aa
many	NA	TRBV24-1	TRBJ2-2	TGTGCCACCAGTGATTTAGGGGGTCCCGGGGAGCTGTTTTTT	CATSDLGGPGELFF
many	NA	TRBV11-2	TRBJ1-2	TGTGCCAGCAGCTTAGTGCCACTCACGAACTATGGCTACACCTTC	CASSLVPLTNYGYTF
many	NA	TRBV20-1	TRBJ2-7	TGCAGTGCTTTTACCGGGACAACGAGCTCCTACGAGCAGTACTTC	CSAFTGTTSSYEQYF
many	TRBD2	TRBV3-1	TRBJ2-1	TGTGCCAGCAGCGGGACTAGCGGGAGTGGGCATGAGCAGTTCTTC	CASSGTSGSGHEQFF
many	TRBD1	TRBV4-3	TRBJ2-3	TGCGCCAGCAGCCAAGAACAGGGGTGGGACCAGGATACGCAGTATTTT	CASSQEQGWDQDTQYF
many	NA	TRBV14	TRBJ2-1	TGTGCCAGCAGCCCAGGAGGGCCCTCCTACAATGAGCAGTTCTTC	CASSPGGPSYNEQFF
many	TRBD1	TRBV5-6	TRBJ1-1	TGTGCCAGCAGCCAGGGGGCGAACACTGAAGCTTTCTTT	CASSQGANTEAFF
many	TRBD1	TRBV5-1	TRBJ1-1	TGCGCCAGCAGCTTGGCCAGGGGGGCTGAAGCTTTCTTT	CASSLARGAEAFF
few	NA	TRBV19	TRBJ1-5	TGTGCCAGTAGTATAGCGCGGGGGAGCAATCAGCCCCAGCATTTT	CASSIARGSNQPQHF
many	NA	TRBV11-2	TRBJ1-5	TGTGCCAGCAGCTTCCACGGGGGCTTAGACCAGCCCCAGCATTTT	CASSFHGGLDQPQHF
few	TRBD1	TRBV7-6	TRBJ1-1	TGTGCCAGCAGCTTAGAGGCAGGGGGCAGAATGAACACTGAAGCTTTCTTT	CASSLEAGGRMNTEAFF
many	NA	TRBV12-3/TRBV12-4	TRBJ2-3	TGTGCCAGCAGTCGATATGACACGACAGATACGCAGTATTTT	CASSRYDTTDTQYF
many	NA	TRBV5-1	TRBJ2-1	TGCGCCAGCAGCTTGGGGCCAGGGAGTGGTGAGCAGTTCTTC	CASSLGPGSGEQFF
few	NA	TRBV20-1	TRBJ2-7	TGCAGTGCTAGAGATCTGGAAAGCTTCGATCTCGAGCAGTACTTC	CSARDLESFDLEQYF
many	NA	TRBV5-1	TRBJ2-2	TGCGCCAGCAGCACCCCTTCCACCGGGGAGCTGTTTTTT	CASSTPSTGELFF
many	NA	TRBV2	TRBJ2-2	TGTGCCAGCACGCTATCCGGGGGCCTCCCCGGGGAGCTGTTTTTT	CASTLSGGLPGELFF
many	TRBD2	TRBV7-2	TRBJ2-1	TGTGCCAGCAGCTCCACTAGCGGGAGGGCCATGGGGGATGAGCAGTTCTTC	CASSSTSGRAMGDEQFF
many	NA	TRBV4-3	TRBJ1-1	TGCGCCAGCAGCCAAGATGGCAAAGGGGCCGCGAACACTGAAGCTTTCTTT	CASSQDGKGAANTEAFF
NA	NA	TRBV11-2	TRBJ2-4	TGTGCCAGCAGCCCCAGTAGGCCCGCTATGACCAAAAACATTCAGTACTTC	CASSPSRPAMTKNIQYF
many	NA	TRBV4-1	TRBJ2-7	TGCGCCAGCAGCCAAGAGGGTCAGGGGCTCTCCTACGAGCAGTACTTC	CASSQEGQGLSYEQYF
many	TRBD1	TRBV19	TRBJ2-1	TGTGCCAGTAGTATCGGGACAGGGTACGACAATGAGCAGTTCTTC	CASSIGTGYDNEQFF
many	TRBD2	TRBV11-3	TRBJ2-2	TGTGCCAGCAGCTCGGGACTAGCGGGAGACATCGCGAACACCGGGGAGCTGTTTTTT	CASSSGLAGDIANTGELFF
NA	NA	TRBV27	TRBJ1-6	TGTGCCAGCAGTTTATCCTCAAATTCACCCCTCCACTTT	CASSLSSNSPLHF
many	TRBD1	TRBV27	TRBJ2-7	TGTGCCAGCAGTTACCGACAGGGGTACGAGCAGTACTTC	CASSYRQGYEQYF
many	NA	TRBV7-2	TRBJ2-1	TGTGCCAGCAGCTTAGAGTCAAGAAGCTCCTACAATGAGCAGTTCTTC	CASSLESRSSYNEQFF
many	NA	TRBV29-1	TRBJ2-2	TGCAGCATCCGGACCGAGAACACCGGGGAGCTGTTTTTT	CSIRTENTGELFF
many	TRBD2	TRBV7-8	TRBJ2-3	TGTGCCAGCAGCCCCGGACCGGGACTAGCGGGCGGGGACCTGACAGATACGCAGTATTTT	CASSPGPGLAGGDLTDTQYF
many	TRBD2	TRBV29-1	TRBJ2-3	TGCAGCGTTGAATGGGGACTAGCGGGAGATTCGCAGTATTTT	CSVEWGLAGDSQYF
many	TRBD2	TRBV7-3	TRBJ2-1	TGTGCCAGCAGCTCGTCTAGCGGGAGTGGAAATGAGCAGTTCTTC	CASSSSSGSGNEQFF
NA	TRBD1	TRBV6-2/TRBV6-3	TRBJ1-2	TGCGCCAGCAGTAAGACCGGGACAGGGTCCTTCTACTATGGCTACACCTTC	CASSKTGTGSFYYGYTF
once	NA	TRBV6-5	TRBJ2-1	TGTGCCAGCACCCACAATGGCGGCAGTGAGCAGTTCTTC	CASTHNGGSEQFF
NA	TRBD1	TRBV27	TRBJ2-7	TGTGCCAGCGGTGGGACAGAGTACGAGCAGTACTTC	CASGGTEYEQYF
many	NA	TRBV27	TRBJ2-7	TGTGCCAGCAGCGTAACGGGACACTCCTACGAGCAGTACTTC	CASSVTGHSYEQYF
many	NA	TRBV4-1	TRBJ1-3	TGCGCCAGCAGCCACGTCCCATCCGATTCTGGAAACACCATATATTTT	CASSHVPSDSGNTIYF
many	NA	TRBV4-2	TRBJ2-7	TGTGCCAGCAGCCAAGCCCTTGGGGGGGCCTCCTACGAGCAGTACTTC	CASSQALGGASYEQYF
many	TRBD2	TRBV7-8	TRBJ2-7	TGTGCCAGCAGCCACCGGGGCGGGGGGCCACAGTACGAGCAGTACTTC	CASSHRGGGPQYEQYF
many	NA	TRBV12-5	TRBJ2-7	TGTGCTAGTTACAGCTCAGGGGCGAGTTCCTACGAGCAGTACTTC	CASYSSGASSYEQYF
many	NA	TRBV7-2	TRBJ2-6	TGTGCCAGCAGCTCCTACTTCTCTGGGGCCAACGTCCTGACTTTC	CASSSYFSGANVLTF
many	TRBD2	TRBV7-9	TRBJ2-7	TGTGCCAGCAGCTCTTCGGGACTACTTTCCTACGAGCAGTACTTC	CASSSSGLLSYEQYF
many	TRBD1	TRBV7-2	TRBJ2-3	TGTGCCAGCAGCTTAGTCCAGGGGGCCCAAGAAGATACGCAGTATTTT	CASSLVQGAQEDTQYF
many	NA	TRBV7-9	TRBJ2-7	TGTGCCAGCAGCCCCCGTACAACTGGCGAGCAGTACTTC	CASSPRTTGEQYF
many	TRBD1	TRBV4-3	TRBJ2-7	TGCGCCAGCAGCCAATACGGACAGGGCTACGAGCAGTACTTC	CASSQYGQGYEQYF
few	NA	TRBV19	TRBJ2-1	TGTGCCAGTAGTATATTACTAGTTTCCTACAATGAGCAGTTCTTC	CASSILLVSYNEQFF
many	TRBD1	TRBV4-1	TRBJ2-3	TGCGCCAGCAGCCGTGAACAGGGGGCCGCAGATACGCAGTATTTT	CASSREQGAADTQYF
NA	TRBD2	TRBV9	TRBJ2-2	TGTGTCAGCAGCGTAGTCTCAAGAGCGGGAGCGGTCACCGGGGAGCTGGTTTTT	CVSSVVSRAGAVTGELVF
few	NA	TRBV5-3	TRBJ2-3	TGTGCCAGCAGCTTGTCAGGGGTCACAGATACGCGGTATTTT	CASSLSGVTDTRYF
few	TRBD1	TRBV2	TRBJ2-7	TGTGCCAGCAGAGAGAGGACAGGGCTGCCCTCCTACGAGCAGTACTTC	CASRERTGLPSYEQYF
many	TRBD1	TRBV5-4	TRBJ2-7	TGTGCCAGCAGCCCCTCCCGGACAGGGGCCTACGAGCAGTACTTC	CASSPSRTGAYEQYF
many	NA	TRBV7-8	TRBJ2-3	TGTGCCAGCAGCTTCCTAAGGGATACGCAGTATTTT	CASSFLRDTQYF
NA	NA	TRBV29-1	TRBJ2-7	TGCAGCGTCTTCCGAGGTAGCTCCTACGAGCAGTACTTC	CSVFRGSSYEQYF
many	NA	TRBV7-9	TRBJ2-7	TGTGCCAGCAGACCTAGTGCGAGGTACGAGCAGTACTTC	CASRPSARYEQYF
once	NA	TRBV27	TRBJ2-1	TGTGCCAGTACTAGCGAGGGGGCCTATGAGCAGTTCTTC	CASTSEGAYEQFF
many	TRBD1	TRBV14	TRBJ2-3	TGTGCCAGCAGCCAGGTACAGGGGGCCCGCACAGATACGCAGTATTTT	CASSQVQGARTDTQYF
many	NA	TRBV6-5	TRBJ1-6	TGTGCCAGCAGCCTTAAATTCGATAGGGGGTTTTGGAATTCACCCCTCCACTTT	CASSLKFDRGFWNSPLHF
many	TRBD1	TRBV14	TRBJ1-1	TGTGCCAGCAGCTTACCGGGACAGGGATATCCAGCTTTCTTT	CASSLPGQGYPAFF
NA	TRBD2	TRBV5-3	TRBJ2-1	TGTGCCAGCAGCTTGGTAGCGGGCGTGTGGGATGAGCAGTTCTTC	CASSLVAGVWDEQFF
many	NA	TRBV11-2	TRBJ2-3	TGTGCCAGCAGCTTAGGTTGGGGGACTAGCACAGATACGCAGTATTTT	CASSLGWGTSTDTQYF
many	TRBD1	TRBV6-5	TRBJ1-5	TGTGCCAGCAGACATCAGGGGGATAGCAATCAGCCCCAGCATTTT	CASRHQGDSNQPQHF
many	NA	TRBV27	TRBJ1-1	TGTGCCAGCAGTTTAATGACGGGGACCGAAGCTTTCTTT	CASSLMTGTEAFF